This T cell receptor beta chain was identified during a study of response to subunit inactivated influenza vaccine. MiXCR, applied by TCRdb to the RT-PCR reads, yields one record per CDR3 protein. The top ten hold over 8.5% of the sample, which has roughly 570,000 distinct CDR3 sequences, 12% to 15% seen once. Study-level results: Authors suggested seasonal influenza vaccinations each recruit few new T cells.

Concerning this clonotype itself: The antigen is unknown.

The V and J ends lost 5 bases and 9 bases respectively, with 14 bases between them. The CDR3 runs to 13 residues. The material was PBMCs from blood, obtained about 13 days after vaccination. This clonotype was sampled from a man in his fifties or sixties who received an inactivated influenza vaccine. The J gene is TRBJ1-5, the V gene TRBV12-3 or TRBV12-4, with D possibly matching TRBD1 (5 bases). In DNA, the CDR3 is TGTGCCAGCAGTGCAGGGACGGTGGGGCCCCAGCATTTT. Translated: CASSAGTVGPQHF.